These 14 T cell receptor beta chains were all obtained from the same sample, sequenced in a study of T cell repertoires in cytomegalovirus infection. TCRdb itself ran the reads through MiXCR, one entry per CDR3 protein. The top ten clones hold 8% of a sample with hundreds of thousands of distinct CDR3 sequences, roughly 24% of them seen once. Sequencing input: CD8+ T cells from PBMCs. These receptors were taken from a human donor in good health (CMV status not recorded). Some clones in this sample may be carry-over from other donors' samples.

This clonotype was observed at least ten times. The chain combines TRBV7-8 with TRBJ2-7; 10 nucleotides line up with TRBD2. Germline assignment: CDR1 SGHVS and CDR2 FQNEAQ. The CDR3 contains 15 residues. V lost 5 bases and J lost 0; bases outside the gene matches: 4. This chain's CDR3 is CASSELAGSSYEQYV. For the CDR3, the DNA is TGTGCCAGCAGCGAACTAGCGGGGAGCTCCTACGAGCAGTACGTC.

The chain recombines TRBV5-6 with TRBJ1-6; D is perhaps TRBD1 (6 bases). Trimming shortened V by 4 bases and J by 7 bases, and 15 bases separated the two germline ends. Germline assignment: CDR1 SGHDT and CDR2 YYEEEE. The CDR3 contains 15 residues. CDR3 residues: CASSPGAGMNSPLHF. The CDR3 bases are TGTGCCAGCAGCCCGGGGGCAGGGATGAATTCACCCCTCCACTTT.

In this sample, this clonotype turned up many times. This chain uses TRBV4-2 with TRBJ2-1; TRBD1 matches at 7 bases. The CDR3 extends over 16 amino acids. V gave up 6 bases and J gave up 3 bases; unmatched junction bases: 11. Germline values: CDR1 LGHNA, CDR2 YNFKEQ. The CDR3 loop reads CASRETEDRIYNEQFF. The CDR3, as DNA: TGTGCCAGCAGAGAAACGGAGGACAGGATCTACAATGAGCAGTTCTTC.

Ten or more counts support this clonotype. The rearrangement uses TRBV28 and TRBJ2-1; D possibly corresponds to TRBD2 (5 bases). The V gene's germline CDR1 is MDHEN and CDR2 SYDVKM. Trimming took 4 bases from V and 7 from J, leaving 14 bases between them. CDR3 size: 14 residues. DNA of the CDR3: TGTGCCAGCAGTTGGATTCAGCGGCTAAATGAGCAGTTCTTC. Its protein is CASSWIQRLNEQFF.

This clonotype has a handful of counts. V is TRBV20-1 and J is TRBJ2-6, with D maybe TRBD2 (5 bases). There are 17 residues in the CDR3. Germline V gene lookup returns CDR1 DFQATT and CDR2 SNEGSKA (reference sequence). With 0 bases removed from V and 2 bases from J, the gap between germline ends came to 14 bases. Written as DNA, the CDR3 is TGCAGTGCTAGAGATTCGGGGTTTCCAGCTGGGGCCAACGTCCTGACTTTC. It specifies CSARDSGFPAGANVLTF.

Here the CDR3 reads CSASKSSGIRVDYNEQFF. CDR3 nucleotides: TGCAGTGCTAGTAAATCTAGCGGAATCCGGGTGGACTACAATGAGCAGTTCTTC. The V gene is TRBV20-1, the J gene TRBJ2-1; 7 bases line up with TRBD2. The CDR3 extends over 18 amino acids. V lost 3 bases, J lost 3 bases, and 17 bases stayed unmatched. Germline assignment: CDR1 DFQATT and CDR2 SNEGSKA (reference sequence).

The sample holds a few counts of this clonotype. The chain employs TRBV4-1 and TRBJ2-3, with D tentatively TRBD1 (6 bases). This CDR3 region has 15 residues. CDR1 and CDR2 from the germline V gene are MGHRA and YSYEKL. The V and J ends lost 5 bases and 4 bases respectively, with 16 bases between them. The CDR3 DNA reads TGCGCCAGCAGCAGCCGACAGGTTGAAGCAGATACGCAGTATTTT. It yields the protein CASSSRQVEADTQYF.

The chain couples TRBV7-9 to TRBJ2-5; 9 nucleotides line up with TRBD2. The CDR3 sequence is 15 residues long. Losses at the gene ends were 5 bases for V and 3 bases for J; bases not matched to a gene: 7. Per germline, CDR1 SEHNR and CDR2 FQNEAQ (reference sequence). The CDR3 coding sequence is TGTGCCAGCAGCCCAAGCGGGGGGCTGGAAGAGACCCAGTACTTC. This encodes CASSPSGGLEETQYF.

The rearrangement uses TRBV7-2 and TRBJ2-1; 8 bases agree with TRBD2. Germline V lookup: CDR1 SGHTA, CDR2 FQGNSA. This CDR3 region has 14 residues. Trimming removed 4 bases from V and 7 bases from J; junction bases left unmatched: 6. The CDR3 nucleotides read TGTGCCAGCAGCTCGGGACTAGGTTTGAATGAGCAGTTCTTC. The encoded protein is CASSSGLGLNEQFF.

Turning to this clonotype: This may arise from a read error, as a much more abundant clone is one base away. V usage is TRBV7-3 and J usage is TRBJ2-2, with D possibly TRBD2 on 5 matching bases. The CDR3 covers 14 residues. From germline, CDR1 is SGHTA and CDR2 FQGTGA. The CDR3 DNA follows: TGTGCCAGCATCCCTCGGTGGGGTACCGGGGAGCTGCTTTTT. Translated: CASIPRWGTGELLF. The variable domain in full, with the rest retrieved from reference TRBV7-3 and TRBJ2-2, is GAGVSQTPSNKVTEKGKYVELRCDPISGHTALYWYRQSLGQGPEFLIYFQGTGAADDSGLPNDRFFAVRPEGSVSTLKIQRTERGDSAVYLCASIPRWGTGELLFGEGSRLTVL.

This clonotype was recorded many times. V is TRBV29-1 and J is TRBJ2-4; D not certain. Germline CDR1 SQVTM, CDR2 ANQGSEA. The CDR3 spans 11 residues. V was clipped by 4 bases and J by 5 bases, with 6 bases between them. This chain's CDR3 is CSVAAENIQYF. The CDR3 DNA follows: TGCAGCGTTGCCGCGGAAAACATTCAGTACTTC.

Only a few counts were recorded for this clonotype. The J gene is TRBJ2-1, the V gene TRBV27, with unresolved D. The CDR3 consists of 11 residues. V lost 5 bases and J lost 9, with 8 bases in between. In germline, CDR1 is MNHEY, CDR2 SMNVEV (reference sequence). Written as DNA, the CDR3 is TGTGCCAGCAGTGTGTTTGGTGAGCAGTTCTTC. It translates to CASSVFGEQFF.

With respect to this clonotype: Compared with germline, one end of the junction differs, possibly owing to a read error. This chain uses TRBV6-2 or TRBV6-3 with TRBJ2-5; 7 bases match TRBD1. This CDR3 region has 15 residues. CDR1 is MNHEY and CDR2 is SVGEGT in the germline V gene. CDR3 bases: TGTGCCAACAGTTTCCGGGACAGTAAACAAGAGACCCAGTACTTC. Its protein is CANSFRDSKQETQYF.

This clonotype was seen more than once but under ten times. V gene TRBV2 combines with J gene TRBJ2-7; D is possibly TRBD2 (5 bases). The CDR3 length is 12 residues. Germline V gene lookup returns CDR1 SNHLY and CDR2 FYNNEI. The V end lost 7 bases, the J end lost 7 bases, and 14 bases lay between the germline ends. The DNA for the CDR3 is TGTGCCAGCACCGAGGGTAGGGCTGAGCAGTACGTC. This sequence encodes CASTEGRAEQYV.